One and the same sample provided the 28 T cell receptor beta chains below, sequenced in a study of blood T cell repertoires in COVID-19 (dated by TCRdb to 2019 to 2021). Library creation used the immunoSEQ multiplex PCR assay. Sourced from immuneACCESS, this table was stored by TCRdb with only in-frame sequences that have V and J called. A share of the clones is absent; for the studies checked, an unresolved V gene accounts for under half, and the remainder has no known explanation. The sample table contains about 400,000 clones; only one count was recorded for roughly 89% of them. Roughly a tenth of the sample is in the top ten clones. Sequencing was performed on PBMCs or T cells enriched from blood (not recorded which). The receptor set was obtained from a woman in her forties or fifties who had recovered from COVID-19.

The chain links TRBV5-1 to TRBJ1-5; no clear D. Germline V gene data show CDR1 as SGHRS and CDR2 as YFSETQ. Trimming shortened V by 0 bases and J by 11 bases, and 15 bases separated the two germline ends. The length of the CDR3 is 14 residues. The CDR3, as DNA: TGCGCCAGCAGCTTGGAAGGGTCCCGAGGGACCCAGCATTTT. Protein sequence: CASSLEGSRGTQHF.

This clone was picked up one time. The chain recombines TRBV30 with TRBJ1-2; TRBD1 is a possible D gene (5 bases). Deletions cut 3 bases from V and 4 bases from J, with 9 bases between. The length of the CDR3 is 12 residues. CDR1 and CDR2 (germline): GTSNPN, SVGIG (reference sequence). In nucleotides, the CDR3 is TGTGCCTGGAGCCCAGGGCTCTATGGCTACACCTTC. It is translated as CAWSPGLYGYTF.

The chain is built from TRBV28 and TRBJ1-5; TRBD1 might be the D (5 bases). The CDR3 has 12 amino acids. Trimming shortened V by 5 bases and J by 5 bases, and 7 bases separated the two germline ends. Germline values: CDR1 MDHEN, CDR2 SYDVKM. The CDR3 DNA follows: TGTGCCAGCAGTATCAGGGATCAGCCCCAGCATTTT. Amino acids: CASSIRDQPQHF. The full variable domain, with the rest looked up from reference TRBV28 and TRBJ1-5, is DVKVTQSSRYLVKRTGEKVFLECVQDMDHENMFWYRQDPGLGLRLIYFSYDVKMKEKGDIPEGYSVSREKKERFSLILESASTNQTSMYLCASSIRDQPQHFGDGTRLSIL.

The chain is built from TRBV23-1 and TRBJ1-6, with TRBD1 matching over 8 bases. TRBV23-1 is treated as an ORF (open reading frame) with a function not yet certain. V dropped 8 bases and J dropped 10; count of bases not matched to a gene: 1. The CDR3 length is 11 residues. The CDR3 reads CASRQGSPLHF. As DNA, the CDR3 is TGCGCCAGCCGACAGGGGTCACCCCTCCACTTT.

V gene TRBV19 combines with J gene TRBJ2-1; the match to TRBD2 covers 11 bases. The CDR3 totals 15 residues. Germline CDR1 reads LNHDA; CDR2 reads SQIVND (reference sequence). Trimming took 3 bases from V and 6 from J; bases not matched to a gene: 4. CDR3 loop: CASSIGLAGGNEQFF. Written as DNA, the CDR3 is TGTGCCAGTAGTATTGGGCTAGCGGGGGGCAATGAGCAGTTCTTC.

The rearrangement uses TRBV7-8 and TRBJ2-3; 7 bases line up with TRBD1. Germline assignment: CDR1 SGHVS and CDR2 FQNEAQ. This CDR3 comprises 15 residues. Trimming cost V 5 bases and J 0 bases; bases outside gene matches: 5. The chain's CDR3 is CASSPGGPSTDTQYF. The CDR3 coding sequence is TGTGCCAGCAGCCCAGGGGGACCTAGCACAGATACGCAGTATTTT.

The chain couples TRBV5-4 to TRBJ2-3; D is perhaps TRBD2 (6 bases). Germline V gene sequence: CDR1 SGHNT, CDR2 YYREEE (reference sequence). V dropped 3 bases and J dropped 5 bases, with 13 bases sitting between them. The CDR3 extends over 14 amino acids. The CDR3, as DNA: TGTGCCAGCAGCTCCAATTGGGGAGGAGATACGCAGTATTTT. This gives the protein CASSSNWGGDTQYF.

The V call is TRBV28, the J call TRBJ1-1; TRBD1 matches at 7 bases. The CDR3 loop spans 13 amino acids. Looked up from germline, CDR1 is MDHEN and CDR2 is SYDVKM. V was clipped by 6 bases and J by 4 bases; unmatched bases: 5. CDR3 protein: CASREQGSTEAFF. DNA for the CDR3: TGTGCCAGCAGAGAACAGGGGAGCACTGAAGCTTTCTTT.

The chain uses TRBV21-1 and TRBJ1-2. TRBV21-1 is listed as a pseudogene. This CDR3 has 14 residues. The CDR3 region has the DNA TGTGCCAGCAGCAATCCGGGGTCTGGGTATGGCTACACCTTC. Translation gives CASSNPGSGYGYTF.

The J gene is TRBJ1-2, the V gene TRBV19; TRBD1 is a possible D gene (5 bases). CDR3 length: 14 residues. The V and J ends lost 3 bases and 2 bases respectively, with 10 bases between them. The V gene's germline CDR1 is LNHDA and CDR2 SQIVND (reference sequence). The CDR3 here is CASSMGRGNYGYTF. The DNA of the CDR3 is TGTGCCAGTAGTATGGGGCGGGGGAACTATGGCTACACCTTC.

This rearrangement joins TRBV5-1 to TRBJ1-2, with D possibly matching TRBD1 (6 bases). Per germline, CDR1 SGHRS and CDR2 YFSETQ. V was cut by 4 bases and J by 7 bases, with 20 bases left in between. The CDR3 is 15 amino acids. CDR3 protein: CASSTPGGRGSGYTF. CDR3 coding DNA: TGCGCCAGCAGCACACCGGGGGGGCGCGGTTCTGGCTACACCTTC.

The chain employs TRBV5-1 and TRBJ1-2, with a tentative D call TRBD1 (6 bases). With 4 bases removed from V and 3 bases from J, the gap between germline ends came to 10 bases. This CDR3 contains 13 residues. In germline, CDR1 is SGHRS, CDR2 YFSETQ. Here the CDR3 reads CASSQGQYYGYTF. DNA of the CDR3: TGCGCCAGCAGCCAAGGACAGTACTATGGCTACACCTTC.

The chain employs TRBV19 and TRBJ1-5, with TRBD1 matching over 12 bases. The junction had 5 bases not matched to a gene; V was cut back by 5 bases and J by 3 bases. There are 16 residues in the CDR3. Germline CDR1 LNHDA, CDR2 SQIVND (reference sequence). CDR3 nucleotides: TGTGCCAGTAGTCCCCGGGACAGGGGGCACAATCAGCCCCAGCATTTT. It specifies CASSPRDRGHNQPQHF. Looking up the rest from reference TRBV19 and TRBJ1-5 gives the full variable domain: DGGITQSPKYLFRKEGQNVTLSCEQNLNHDAMYWYRQDPGQGLRLIYYSQIVNDFQKGDIAEGYSVSREKKESFPLTVTSAQKNPTAFYLCASSPRDRGHNQPQHFGDGTRLSIL.

In its sample, this clone was seen a few times. The chain is built from TRBV7-2 and TRBJ1-3, with 8 bases aligning to TRBD1. CDR1 is SGHTA and CDR2 is FQGNSA in the germline V gene. V shed 5 bases and J 4 bases; nucleotides not matched to a gene: 1. The CDR3 contains 13 residues. Here the CDR3 DNA reads TGTGCCAGCAGCGGACAGGGCGGAAACACCATATATTTT. Encoded protein: CASSGQGGNTIYF.

The chain links TRBV7-6 to TRBJ2-7, with 9 nucleotides matching TRBD2. The V segment lost 2 bases and the J segment 7 bases; nucleotides outside the gene matches: 9. This CDR3 spans 15 amino acids. Germline V gene lookup returns CDR1 SGHVS and CDR2 FNYEAQ. CDR3 nucleotide sequence: TGTGCCAGCAGCTTACAACAGGGCGGGGGGGCGGAGCAGTACTTC. This translates into CASSLQQGGGAEQYF.

The chain employs TRBV19 and TRBJ1-2, with 7 bases identical to TRBD1. The CDR3 runs 12 residues. Germline V lookup: CDR1 LNHDA, CDR2 SQIVND (reference sequence). V lost 5 bases and J lost 7; bases outside the gene matches: 4. The CDR3: CASSLDRVGYTF. The DNA for the CDR3 is TGTGCCAGTAGTCTCGACAGGGTTGGCTACACCTTC.

This clone appeared once. The chain combines TRBV6-5 with TRBJ2-7; 7 bases map to TRBD1. The germline CDR1 and CDR2 sequences are MNHEY and SVGAGI. This CDR3 region has 15 residues. V was clipped by 5 bases and J by 2 bases; unmatched bases: 9. DNA of the CDR3: TGTGCCAGCAGTAGAGAAGGGACAGCTCCCTACGAGCAGTACTTC. Amino acids: CASSREGTAPYEQYF.

This clone turned up a few times. The chain recombines TRBV27 with TRBJ2-7, with 9 bases identical to TRBD1. CDR3 length: 14 amino acids. Germline assignment: CDR1 MNHEY and CDR2 SMNVEV (reference sequence). The junction had 11 bases not matched to a gene; V was cut back by 8 bases and J by 6 bases. The CDR3 loop reads CASRGTGKVFEQYF. CDR3 nucleotide sequence: TGTGCCAGCCGCGGGACAGGGAAGGTCTTCGAGCAGTACTTC.

The rearrangement joins TRBV19 to TRBJ1-5; 8 bases align to TRBD1. This CDR3 contains 16 residues. Germline assignment: CDR1 LNHDA and CDR2 SQIVND (reference sequence). The J segment lost 7 bases and the V segment lost 3 bases, leaving 11 bases of the junction unmatched. The CDR3 coding sequence is TGTGCCAGTAGTATCCCTACAGGGGGGGGAAGGCAGCCCCAGCATTTT. Encoded protein: CASSIPTGGGRQPQHF.

The rearrangement links TRBV6-2 or TRBV6-3 to TRBJ2-5; no clear D gene. V was clipped by 4 bases and J by 0 bases, with 12 bases between them. From germline, CDR1 is MNHEY and CDR2 SVGEGT. CDR3 size: 15 residues. CDR3 DNA sequence: TGTGCCAGCAGTTCGGGTAAAAGGTACCAAGAGACCCAGTACTTC. It codes for CASSSGKRYQETQYF.

V usage is TRBV30 and J usage is TRBJ2-3; D possibly corresponds to TRBD2 (6 bases). V lost 5 bases and J lost 5, with 11 bases in between. Germline CDR1 reads GTSNPN; CDR2 reads SVGIG (reference sequence). The CDR3 consists of 12 residues. CDR3 region: CAWGAGGDTQYF. The CDR3 DNA follows: TGTGCCTGGGGCGCCGGGGGAGATACGCAGTATTTT.

The sample holds one count of this clone. The V call is TRBV5-4, the J call TRBJ1-1, with D perhaps matching TRBD1 (5 bases). The length of the CDR3 is 14 residues. The germline gives CDR1 SGHNT, CDR2 YYREEE (reference sequence). V dropped 0 bases and J dropped 2 bases, with 8 bases sitting between them. The CDR3 loop is CASSLGQTNTEAFF. The CDR3 region has the DNA TGTGCCAGCAGCTTGGGACAGACCAACACTGAAGCTTTCTTT.

The gene calls are TRBV4-1 and TRBJ1-2, with D unclear. In germline, CDR1 is MGHRA, CDR2 YSYEKL. The CDR3 has 13 amino acids. Trimming took off 1 base at V and 3 bases at J, with 6 bases between the two ends. The CDR3 DNA is TGCGCCAGCAGCCAAGGAGGAGACTATGGCTACACCTTC. This translates into CASSQGGDYGYTF.

The chain couples TRBV5-1 to TRBJ1-4, with D possibly TRBD1 on 5 matching bases. Germline V gene lookup returns CDR1 SGHRS and CDR2 YFSETQ. The CDR3 covers 16 residues. The V end lost 0 bases, the J end lost 0 bases, and 9 bases lay between the germline ends. The CDR3 DNA reads TGCGCCAGCAGCTTGGAGGGGATGGCAACTAATGAAAAACTGTTTTTT. Its protein product is CASSLEGMATNEKLFF. The variable domain in full, with the rest retrieved from reference TRBV5-1 and TRBJ1-4, is KAGVTQTPRYLIKTRGQQVTLSCSPISGHRSVSWYQQTPGQGLQFLFEYFSETQRNKGNFPGRFSGRQFSNSRSEMNVSTLELGDSALYLCASSLEGMATNEKLFFGSGTQLSVL.

CDR3 region: CSVPGQPQHF. The CDR3 nucleotides read TGCAGTGTACCGGGGCAGCCCCAGCATTTT. This chain connects TRBV20-1 to TRBJ1-5; D ambiguous. The CDR3 sequence is 10 residues long. CDR1 and CDR2 (germline): DFQATT, SNEGSKA (reference sequence). Trimming stripped 7 bases from V and 7 bases from J, with 8 bases between.

CDR3 nucleotide sequence: TGTGCCAGCGGTAGCGGGGGGGCCAACACCGGGGAGCTGTTTTTT. It is translated as CASGSGGANTGELFF. V is TRBV6-5 and J is TRBJ2-2, with 11 nucleotides matching TRBD2. Trimming at V came to 8 bases and at J to 2 bases, leaving 4 bases not matched to a gene. This CDR3 has 15 amino acids. Germline V gene lookup returns CDR1 MNHEY and CDR2 SVGAGI.

The gene calls are TRBV27 and TRBJ1-6; possible D gene TRBD1, 6 bases. The CDR3 extends over 15 amino acids. V lost 6 bases to trimming and J lost 9 bases, with 18 bases between them. Per germline, CDR1 MNHEY and CDR2 SMNVEV (reference sequence). CDR3 sequence: CASSAGDWWGSPLHF. Written as DNA, the CDR3 is TGTGCCAGCAGCGCAGGGGATTGGTGGGGTTCACCCCTCCACTTT.

In nucleotides, the CDR3 is TGTGCCAGCAGCGTTGACAGGGTAAACGAGCAGTTCTTC. Its protein is CASSVDRVNEQFF. The V and J genes are TRBV9 and TRBJ2-1; 7 bases map to TRBD1. This CDR3 spans 13 amino acids. Germline loops: CDR1 SGDLS, CDR2 YYNGEE. The ends lost 2 bases at V and 10 bases at J; junction bases unmatched: 6.